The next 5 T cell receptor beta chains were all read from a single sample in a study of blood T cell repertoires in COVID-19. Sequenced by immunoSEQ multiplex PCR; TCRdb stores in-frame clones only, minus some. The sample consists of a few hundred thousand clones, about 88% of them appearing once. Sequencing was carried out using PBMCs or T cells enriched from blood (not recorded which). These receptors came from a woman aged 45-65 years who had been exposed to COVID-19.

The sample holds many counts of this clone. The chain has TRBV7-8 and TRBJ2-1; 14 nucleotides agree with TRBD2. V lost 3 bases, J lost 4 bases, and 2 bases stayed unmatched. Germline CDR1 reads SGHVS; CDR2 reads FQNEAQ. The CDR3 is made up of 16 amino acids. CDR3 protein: CASSLGTSGGYNEQFF. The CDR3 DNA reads TGTGCCAGCAGCTTGGGGACTAGCGGGGGTTACAATGAGCAGTTCTTC.

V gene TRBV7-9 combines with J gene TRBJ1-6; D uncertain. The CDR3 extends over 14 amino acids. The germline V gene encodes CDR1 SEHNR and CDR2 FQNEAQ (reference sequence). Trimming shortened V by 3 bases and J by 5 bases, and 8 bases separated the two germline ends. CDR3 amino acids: CASSFRQDNSPLHF. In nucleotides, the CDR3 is TGTGCCAGCAGCTTTCGGCAGGATAATTCACCCCTCCACTTT.

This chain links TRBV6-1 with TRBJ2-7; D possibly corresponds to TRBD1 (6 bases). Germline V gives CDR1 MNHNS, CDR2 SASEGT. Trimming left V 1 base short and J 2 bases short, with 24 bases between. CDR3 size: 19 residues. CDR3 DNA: TGTGCCAGCAGTGAAGAGGGGGAACACCTGACCAAAGGAGCCTACGAGCAGTACTTC. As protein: CASSEEGEHLTKGAYEQYF.

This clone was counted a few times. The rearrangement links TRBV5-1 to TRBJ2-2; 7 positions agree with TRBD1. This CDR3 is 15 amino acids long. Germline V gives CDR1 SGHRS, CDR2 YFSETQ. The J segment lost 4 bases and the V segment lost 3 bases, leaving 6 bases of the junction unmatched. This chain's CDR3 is CASSSTGLTTGELFF. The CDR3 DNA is TGCGCCAGCAGCTCGACAGGGTTGACCACCGGGGAGCTGTTTTTT. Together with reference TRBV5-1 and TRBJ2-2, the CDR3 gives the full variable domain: KAGVTQTPRYLIKTRGQQVTLSCSPISGHRSVSWYQQTPGQGLQFLFEYFSETQRNKGNFPGRFSGRQFSNSRSEMNVSTLELGDSALYLCASSSTGLTTGELFFGEGSRLTVL.

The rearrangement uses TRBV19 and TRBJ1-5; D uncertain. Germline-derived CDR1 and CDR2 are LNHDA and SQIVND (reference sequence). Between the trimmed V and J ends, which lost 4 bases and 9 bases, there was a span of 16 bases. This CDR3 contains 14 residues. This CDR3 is CASSTSLRTPPQHF. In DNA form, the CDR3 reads TGTGCCAGTAGTACATCACTACGCACGCCGCCCCAGCATTTT.